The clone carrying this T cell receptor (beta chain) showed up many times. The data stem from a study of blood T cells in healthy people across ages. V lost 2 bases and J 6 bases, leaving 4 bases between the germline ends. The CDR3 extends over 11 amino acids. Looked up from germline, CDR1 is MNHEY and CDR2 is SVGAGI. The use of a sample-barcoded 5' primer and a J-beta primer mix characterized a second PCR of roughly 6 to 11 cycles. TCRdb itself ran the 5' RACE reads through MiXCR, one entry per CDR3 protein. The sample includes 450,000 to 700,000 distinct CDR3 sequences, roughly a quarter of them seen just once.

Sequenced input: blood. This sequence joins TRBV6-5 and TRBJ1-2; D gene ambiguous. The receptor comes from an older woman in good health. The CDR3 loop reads CASSYRHGYTF. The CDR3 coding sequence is TGTGCCAGCAGTTACAGACATGGCTACACCTTC.